The 18 T cell receptor beta chains below were found in one sample sequenced in a study of blood T cell repertoires in COVID-19. Assay: immunoSEQ multiplex PCR; the TCRdb copy retains only in-frame clones and omits some. The profile shows some 140,000 clones, 88% of them singletons. Sequenced sample: peripheral blood. The receptors shown here come from a man in his 70s with active COVID-19.

This chain links TRBV5-5 with TRBJ2-5; D is perhaps TRBD2 (5 bases). The germline gives CDR1 SGHKS, CDR2 YYEKEE (reference sequence). Trimming shortened V by 4 bases and J by 5 bases, and 6 bases separated the two germline ends. The CDR3 loop spans 11 amino acids. The CDR3 DNA reads TGTGCCAGCAGCCCGGGGGAGACCCAGTACTTC. Protein product: CASSPGETQYF.

This chain connects TRBV6-5 to TRBJ2-5, with 7 bases identical to TRBD1. This CDR3 is 14 amino acids long. The J segment lost 1 base and the V segment lost 10 bases, leaving 9 bases of the junction unmatched. In germline, CDR1 is MNHEY, CDR2 SVGAGI. DNA for the CDR3: TGTGCCACCTTCCGTGGGGACAGCCAAGAGACCCAGTACTTC. Translated, it gives CATFRGDSQETQYF.

The table lists this clone with a count of one. The CDR3: CASPGQGNQPQHF. The CDR3, as DNA: TGTGCCAGCCCAGGACAGGGCAATCAGCCCCAGCATTTT. The V gene is TRBV21-1, the J gene TRBJ1-5; TRBD1, the table's D call, was not compared with the DNA. TRBV21-1 is noted as a pseudogene. This CDR3 spans 13 amino acids.

J is TRBJ1-1 and V is TRBV30, with 7 bases fitting TRBD1. V was pared by 5 bases and J by 3 bases, with 6 bases of the junction left unmatched. The CDR3 is 13 amino acids. Germline values: CDR1 GTSNPN, CDR2 SVGIG (reference sequence). The CDR3 region has the DNA TGTGCCTGGGCACAGGGGATGGACACTGAAGCTTTCTTT. This gives the protein CAWAQGMDTEAFF.

The V and J genes are TRBV15 and TRBJ1-1, with 10 positions matching TRBD1. CDR1 is LNHNV and CDR2 is YYDKDF in the germline V gene (reference sequence). This CDR3 is built from 15 residues. The ends lost 4 bases at V and 4 bases at J; junction bases unmatched: 6. CDR3 bases: TGTGCCACCAGCAAGAGACAGGGGGCAGGCACTGAAGCTTTCTTT. It yields the protein CATSKRQGAGTEAFF.

On this clone: Other DNA sequences in the sample encode the same CDR3. The gene calls are TRBV5-1 and TRBJ1-1; TRBD1 matches 8 bases. Germline V gene lookup returns CDR1 SGHRS and CDR2 YFSETQ. Unmatched junction bases numbered 3, after V lost 1 base and J lost 1 base. This CDR3 has 15 residues. The CDR3 DNA sequence: TGCGCCAGCAGCTTGCGACAGGGGAAGAACACTGAAGCTTTCTTT. The encoded protein is CASSLRQGKNTEAFF.

Of note for this clone: At the DNA level, this CDR3 is encoded by other sequences in the same sample as well. The genes are TRBV18 and TRBJ2-3, with a tentative D call TRBD2 (6 bases). The germline CDR1 and CDR2 sequences are KGHSH and LQKENI. V lost 3 bases and J 0 bases, leaving 7 bases between the germline ends. The CDR3 consists of 14 residues. DNA for the CDR3: TGTGCCAGCTCACCTAGCGGAAGCACAGATACGCAGTATTTT. This codes for CASSPSGSTDTQYF.

V is TRBV9 and J is TRBJ1-4, with D possibly being TRBD1 (5 bases). The CDR3 contains 14 residues. Per germline, CDR1 SGDLS and CDR2 YYNGEE. Trimming pared 0 bases from V and 6 bases from J, leaving 9 bases between. Here the CDR3 reads CASSVGWGDEKLFF. In DNA, the CDR3 is TGTGCCAGCAGCGTAGGGTGGGGGGATGAAAAACTGTTTTTT.

The chain is built from TRBV7-2 and TRBJ2-7, with 8 bases identical to TRBD1. The CDR3 covers 15 residues. Germline values: CDR1 SGHTA, CDR2 FQGNSA. Trimming cost V 3 bases and J 0 bases; bases outside gene matches: 4. The CDR3: CASSFSDRASYEQYF. The CDR3 coding sequence is TGTGCCAGCAGCTTTTCGGACAGGGCCTCCTACGAGCAGTACTTC. Full variable domain (rest looked up from reference TRBV7-2 and TRBJ2-7): GAGVSQSPSNKVTEKGKDVELRCDPISGHTALYWYRQSLGQGLEFLIYFQGNSAPDKSGLPSDRFSAERTGGSVSTLTIQRTQQEDSAVYLCASSFSDRASYEQYFGPGTRLTVT.

The genes are TRBV24-1 and TRBJ1-5, with D possibly TRBD1 on 5 matching bases. Germline CDR1 reads KGHDR; CDR2 reads SFDVKD. Trimming removed 3 bases at V and 7 bases at J, with 12 bases between. This CDR3 spans 14 amino acids. CDR3 region: CATSDGAGRQPQHF. The CDR3, as DNA: TGTGCCACCAGTGATGGGGCAGGGCGACAGCCCCAGCATTTT.

The chain joins TRBV5-5 to TRBJ2-2, with a tentative D call TRBD1 (5 bases). Germline V gives CDR1 SGHKS, CDR2 YYEKEE (reference sequence). This CDR3 is built from 14 residues. Trimming pared 1 base from V and 4 bases from J, leaving 8 bases between. DNA of the CDR3: TGTGCCAGCAGCTTGTTGACAGCCACCGGGGAGCTGTTTTTT. It is translated as CASSLLTATGELFF.

This chain connects TRBV2 to TRBJ2-2, with 8 bases that match TRBD2. The trim removed 5 bases at V and 4 bases at J, leaving 6 bases unmatched. The germline V gene encodes CDR1 SNHLY and CDR2 FYNNEI. This CDR3 has 15 residues. CDR3 bases: TGTGCCAGCAGTAAGGGTCTAGCGGGCACCGGGGAGCTGTTTTTT. Its translation: CASSKGLAGTGELFF.

The chain links TRBV5-8 to TRBJ2-2; D gene uncertain. The CDR3 is 15 residues long. CDR1 and CDR2 (germline): SGHTS, YDEGEE. Trimming stripped 4 bases from V and 1 base from J, with 11 bases between. Here the CDR3 reads CASSMSYRNTGELFF. For the CDR3, the DNA is TGTGCCAGCAGCATGTCGTACAGGAACACCGGGGAGCTGTTTTTT.

The chain recombines TRBV2 with TRBJ2-6; D is possibly TRBD2 (6 bases). Germline assignment: CDR1 SNHLY and CDR2 FYNNEI. CDR3 length: 16 residues. Trimming took 6 bases from V and 2 from J, leaving 14 bases between them. The CDR3 DNA follows: TGTGCCAGCAGCCCGGGGAGGACCCCTGGGGCCAACGTCCTGACTTTC. Its protein product is CASSPGRTPGANVLTF.

The chain joins TRBV2 to TRBJ2-2; 8 bases are a match to TRBD2. The V gene's germline CDR1 is SNHLY and CDR2 FYNNEI. The J segment lost 0 bases and the V segment lost 5 bases, leaving 2 bases of the junction unmatched. The CDR3 consists of 15 residues. DNA of the CDR3: TGTGCCAGCAGTCCGACTAGCGCGAACACCGGGGAGCTGTTTTTT. This gives the protein CASSPTSANTGELFF.

The chain carries TRBV10-3 and TRBJ2-7; 8 positions agree with TRBD1. Germline V CDR1 and CDR2: ENHRY, SYGVKD. The CDR3 has 15 residues. After removal of 6 bases from V and 5 bases from J, the junction contained 12 bases not matched to a gene. CDR3 in amino acids: CAISTRTGIFDEQYF. The CDR3 bases are TGTGCCATCAGCACCCGGACAGGGATCTTCGACGAGCAGTACTTC.

The chain joins TRBV18 to TRBJ2-3; TRBD2 matches 8 bases. The J segment lost 3 bases and the V segment lost 3 bases, leaving 5 bases of the junction unmatched. Per germline, CDR1 KGHSH and CDR2 LQKENI. The CDR3 covers 15 residues. The CDR3 loop is CASSPLSGSTDTQYF. CDR3 coding DNA: TGTGCCAGCTCACCCCTAAGCGGGAGTACAGATACGCAGTATTTT.

Points on this clone: The junction does not match germline at one end; this may be a read error. The gene calls are TRBV10-2 and TRBJ2-3; D gene uncertain. The germline CDR1 and CDR2 sequences are WSHSY and SAAADI. This CDR3 spans 14 amino acids. The DNA for the CDR3 is TGCGCCAGCCGTGACAACACTACACCAGATACGCAGTATTTT. The encoded protein is CASRDNTTPDTQYF.